The sequence of this T cell receptor (beta chain) was determined in a study of regulatory T cells in long-lasting Graves disease. As for the study in general: For under 3 months, newly diagnosed Graves' patients had been taking antithyroid drugs.

In its sample, this clonotype was seen many times. Its antigen remains unidentified. Time point specified: newly diagnosed GD, antithyroid drugs for less than 3 months. Scientists built the TCR library using RNA that was extracted from PBMCs. Study observations and caveats: Possibly, too few samples lowered accuracy.

Germline V gene lookup returns CDR1 SQVTM and CDR2 ANQGSEA. The CDR3 is 13 amino acids. To make TCR beta libraries, researchers used iRepertoire HTBI primers and Arm-PCR of CDR3 regions. As originally analysed: The samples included approximately 60 TRBV and roughly 14 TRBJ segments. In TCRdb, the multiplex PCR reads were re-called with MiXCR into one record per CDR3 protein. The V and J calls follow TCRdb's processing rather than the paper's. Of under 300,000 distinct CDR3 sequences in the sample, 20% are singletons; the top ten hold more than 11%. The starting material was peripheral blood mononuclear cells (PBMCs), obtained at new diagnosis, from a patient treated with antithyroid drugs. The chain employs TRBV29-1 and TRBJ2-1; weak D call: TRBD2 (6 bases). The J call could be wrong; TRBJ2-5 is a better fit for the DNA end. This TCR was sampled from a female donor with Graves disease. Here the CDR3 reads CSVGTPGGETQYF. The CDR3 DNA follows: TGCAGCGTAGGGACTCCTGGAGGAGAGACCCAGTACTTC.